This TCR beta chain was retrieved from a study of blood T cell repertoires in COVID-19. Libraries were prepared by immunoSEQ multiplex PCR; TCRdb keeps only in-frame clonotypes and omits some of them. The sample has 30,000 to 40,000 clones, 93% seen once. Germline V gene data show CDR1 as SGHTA and CDR2 as FQGNSA. Deletions cut 5 bases from V and 0 bases from J, with 14 bases between. There are 15 residues in the CDR3. The chain employs TRBV7-2 and TRBJ2-7; unclear D gene. Material: peripheral blood. The receptor's source is a human donor in a cohort sampled during active COVID-19. The CDR3, as DNA: TGTGCCAGCAGCCAGTTGACTTGGAGCTCCTACGAGCAGTACTTC. It codes for CASSQLTWSSYEQYF.